A selection of T cell receptor beta chains follows, all from one sample in a study of monozygotic twins with inflammatory bowel disease. TCRdb reprocessed the 5' RACE reads and reports one entry per CDR3 protein, with no DNA. In total, the table holds some 99,000 distinct CDR3 sequences. The sample was blood. These receptors all stem from a human donor with ulcerative colitis or Crohn's disease, or a healthy co-twin of an affected twin (not recorded which). Each CDR3 is given with its conserved first and last residue. The order of the fields is CDR3 protein, V gene, J gene.

CASSQDRYRQETQYF,TRBV4-3,TRBJ2-5
CASSLGITSGTQYF,TRBV7-2,TRBJ2-5
CASSLGQGQGTRNTIYF,TRBV2,TRBJ1-3
CSTLDSFDYGYTF,TRBV29-1,TRBJ1-2
CASSQNPKVPQHF,TRBV3-1,TRBJ1-5
CASSHSENSGQPGNEQFF,TRBV13,TRBJ2-1
CASSPRFLGEQYF,TRBV12-3/TRBV12-4,TRBJ2-7
CASRRDSQETQYF,TRBV6-6,TRBJ2-5
CASLREASGGTDTQYF,TRBV5-5,TRBJ2-3
CATSQTPGKPKETQYF,TRBV24-1,TRBJ2-5
CSARDIQAYYEQYF,TRBV20-1,TRBJ2-7
CRQGGDTEAFF,TRBV20-1,TRBJ1-1
CSAREDWIAFF,TRBV20-1,TRBJ1-1
CASSSVGGAGGYNEQFF,TRBV27,TRBJ2-1
CASSSHRSWGYSNQPQHF,TRBV28,TRBJ1-5
CSGYGGGETQYF,TRBV20-1,TRBJ2-5
CASSFLVGYQETQYF,TRBV5-1,TRBJ2-5
CASSSGAFPHYEQYF,TRBV9,TRBJ2-7
CASRTQRGGGETQYF,TRBV7-2,TRBJ2-5
CSAAEPRGEQFF,TRBV20-1,TRBJ2-1
CSARDSMGTSGTGELFF,TRBV20-1,TRBJ2-2
CSARLPGARNTEAFF,TRBV20-1,TRBJ1-1
CASSNDNEQFF,TRBV7-2,TRBJ2-1
CATSDSDWTLGNEQFF,TRBV24-1,TRBJ2-1
CASSQRTSGAYNEQFF,TRBV11-2,TRBJ2-1
CASSYWSGELFF,TRBV6-6,TRBJ2-2
CASSLAGNSPLHF,TRBV5-5,TRBJ1-6
CASSYDATGEAFF,TRBV5-6,TRBJ1-1
CASSMEGDQPQHF,TRBV12-3/TRBV12-4,TRBJ1-5
CASSLIWVTYEQYF,TRBV7-7,TRBJ2-7
CASSYGNYRGNTEAFF,TRBV6-5,TRBJ1-1